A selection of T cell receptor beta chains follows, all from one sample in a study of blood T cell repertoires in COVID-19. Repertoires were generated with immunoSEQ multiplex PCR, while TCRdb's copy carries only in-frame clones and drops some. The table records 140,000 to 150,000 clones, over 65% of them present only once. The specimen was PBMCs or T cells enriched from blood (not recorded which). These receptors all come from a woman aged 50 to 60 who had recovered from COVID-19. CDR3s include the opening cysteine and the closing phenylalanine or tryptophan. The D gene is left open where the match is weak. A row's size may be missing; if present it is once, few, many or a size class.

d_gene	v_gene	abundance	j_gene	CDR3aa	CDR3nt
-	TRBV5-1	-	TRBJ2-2	CATYEGGAATGELFF	TGCGCCACCTACGAGGGCGGGGCCGCCACCGGGGAGCTGTTTTTT
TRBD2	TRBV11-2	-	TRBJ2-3	CASSLSPSGTTDTQYF	TGTGCCAGCAGCTTATCGCCTAGCGGGACCACAGATACGCAGTATTTT
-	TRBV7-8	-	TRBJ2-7	CASSLGDYEQYF	TGTGCCAGCAGCTTAGGAGACTACGAGCAGTACTTC
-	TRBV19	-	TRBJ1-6	CASSMGSPNSPLHF	TGTGCCAGTAGTATGGGCAGCCCAAATTCACCCCTCCACTTT
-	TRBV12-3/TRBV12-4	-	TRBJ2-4	CASSSRDWDIQYF	TGTGCCAGCAGCTCCCGGGACTGGGACATTCAGTACTTC
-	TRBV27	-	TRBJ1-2	CASSPADRSNYGYTF	TGTGCCAGCAGTCCCGCGGACAGATCTAACTATGGCTACACCTTC
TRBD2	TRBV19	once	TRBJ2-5	CASRAWASGGALEETQYF	TGTGCCAGTAGGGCTTGGGCTAGCGGGGGGGCGCTTGAAGAGACCCAGTACTTC
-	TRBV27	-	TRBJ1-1	CASSSRDPKVTEAFF	TGTGCCAGCAGTTCCAGGGATCCAAAGGTAACTGAAGCTTTCTTT
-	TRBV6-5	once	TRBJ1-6	CASRGMGVYNSPLHF	TGTGCCAGCAGAGGAATGGGAGTCTATAATTCACCCCTCCACTTT
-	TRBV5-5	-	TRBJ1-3	CASSLDGVWANTIYF	TGTGCCAGCAGCTTGGACGGGGTCTGGGCAAACACCATATATTTT
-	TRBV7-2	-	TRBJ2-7	CASSSRVGGEQYF	TGTGCCAGCAGCTCCAGGGTAGGTGGCGAGCAGTACTTC
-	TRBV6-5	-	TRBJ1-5	CASSYSGGTQPQHF	TGTGCCAGCAGTTACTCGGGGGGGACTCAGCCCCAGCATTTT
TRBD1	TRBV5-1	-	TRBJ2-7	CASSLPGGNEQYF	TGCGCCAGCAGCTTGCCAGGGGGAAACGAGCAGTACTTC
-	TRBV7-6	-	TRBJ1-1	CASSPSTSNPVSAEAFF	TGTGCCAGCAGCCCATCGACCTCCAATCCGGTAAGCGCTGAAGCTTTCTTT
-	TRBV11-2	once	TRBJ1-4	CASTRGPVEGEKLFF	TGTGCCAGCACCCGAGGGCCCGTGGAGGGTGAAAAACTGTTTTTT
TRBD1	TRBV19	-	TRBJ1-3	CASSGDRVSGNTIYF	TGTGCCAGTAGCGGGGACAGGGTCTCTGGAAACACCATATATTTT
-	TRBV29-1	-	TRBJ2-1	CSVARAGWSNEQFF	TGCAGCGTAGCTAGGGCGGGGTGGAGCAATGAGCAGTTCTTC
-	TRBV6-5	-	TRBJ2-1	CASSPAGTYNNEQFF	TGTGCCAGCAGTCCCGCCGGGACTTATAACAATGAGCAGTTCTTC
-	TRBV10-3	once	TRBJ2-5	CAISERVGSALQETQYF	TGTGCCATCAGTGAGCGAGTCGGGAGTGCCCTCCAAGAGACCCAGTACTTC
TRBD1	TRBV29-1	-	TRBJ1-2	CSAWTGNGYTF	TGCAGCGCCTGGACAGGGAATGGCTACACCTTC
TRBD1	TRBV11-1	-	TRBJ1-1	CASSLGQGSTEAFF	TGTGCCAGCAGCTTAGGACAGGGGAGCACTGAAGCTTTCTTT
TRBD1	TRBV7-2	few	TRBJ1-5	CASSSTGYQPQHF	TGTGCCAGCAGCTCGACAGGGTATCAGCCCCAGCATTTT
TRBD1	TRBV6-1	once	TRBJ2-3	CASSEPGQGAGGTDTQYF	TGTGCCAGCAGTGAGCCGGGACAGGGGGCTGGCGGCACAGATACGCAGTATTTT
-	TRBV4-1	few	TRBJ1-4	CASSLGGRDEKLFF	TGCGCCAGCAGCCTCGGGGGGAGGGATGAAAAACTGTTTTTT
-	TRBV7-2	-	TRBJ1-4	CASSPLGNSGEKLFF	TGTGCCAGCAGCCCTCTTGGAAATTCGGGTGAAAAACTGTTTTTT
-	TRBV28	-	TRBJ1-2	CASSLMGPGGGYGYTF	TGTGCCAGCAGTCTCATGGGGCCAGGCGGGGGCTATGGCTACACCTTC
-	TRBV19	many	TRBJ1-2	CASSWAYGYTF	TGTGCCAGTTCATGGGCCTATGGCTACACCTTC
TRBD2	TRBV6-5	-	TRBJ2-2	CASQNLAGTGELFF	TGTGCCAGCCAAAACCTAGCGGGCACCGGGGAGCTGTTTTTT
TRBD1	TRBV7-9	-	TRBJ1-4	CASSPPDRGGEKLFF	TGTGCCAGCAGCCCCCCGGACAGGGGGGGCGAAAAACTGTTTTTT
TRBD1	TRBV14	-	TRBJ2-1	CASSQLVQGYYNEQFF	TGTGCCAGCAGCCAGCTCGTACAGGGGTACTACAATGAGCAGTTCTTC
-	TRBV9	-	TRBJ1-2	CASSVGQGSYGYTF	TGTGCCAGCAGCGTAGGGCAGGGATCCTATGGCTACACCTTC
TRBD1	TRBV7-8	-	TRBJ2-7	CASSLSPGQVGEQYF	TGTGCCAGCAGCTTATCCCCGGGACAGGTAGGGGAGCAGTACTTC
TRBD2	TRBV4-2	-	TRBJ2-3	CASSQELAGGTDTQYF	TGTGCCAGCAGCCAAGAACTAGCGGGGGGCACAGATACGCAGTATTTT
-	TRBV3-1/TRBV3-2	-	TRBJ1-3	CASSQLRGENTIYF	TGTGCCAGCAGCCAACTGAGAGGCGAAAACACCATATATTTT
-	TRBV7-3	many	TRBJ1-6	CASSSYAPDSPLHF	TGTGCCAGCAGCTCCTACGCGCCGGATTCACCCCTCCACTTT
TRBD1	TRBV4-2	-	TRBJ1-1	CASGRTGEGSEAFF	TGTGCCAGCGGACGGACAGGGGAGGGCTCTGAAGCTTTCTTT